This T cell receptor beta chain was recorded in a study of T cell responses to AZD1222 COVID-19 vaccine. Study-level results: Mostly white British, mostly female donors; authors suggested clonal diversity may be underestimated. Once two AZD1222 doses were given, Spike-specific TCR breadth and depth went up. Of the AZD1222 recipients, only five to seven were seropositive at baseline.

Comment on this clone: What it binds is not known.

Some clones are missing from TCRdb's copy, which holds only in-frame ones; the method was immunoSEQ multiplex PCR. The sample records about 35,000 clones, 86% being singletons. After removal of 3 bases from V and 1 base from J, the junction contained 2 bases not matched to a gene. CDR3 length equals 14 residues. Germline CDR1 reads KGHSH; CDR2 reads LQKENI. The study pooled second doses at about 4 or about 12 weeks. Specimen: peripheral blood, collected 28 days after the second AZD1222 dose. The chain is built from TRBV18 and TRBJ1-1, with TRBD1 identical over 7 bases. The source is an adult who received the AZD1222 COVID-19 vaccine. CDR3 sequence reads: CASSPTGANTEAFF. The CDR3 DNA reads TGTGCCAGCTCACCTACAGGGGCGAACACTGAAGCTTTCTTT.